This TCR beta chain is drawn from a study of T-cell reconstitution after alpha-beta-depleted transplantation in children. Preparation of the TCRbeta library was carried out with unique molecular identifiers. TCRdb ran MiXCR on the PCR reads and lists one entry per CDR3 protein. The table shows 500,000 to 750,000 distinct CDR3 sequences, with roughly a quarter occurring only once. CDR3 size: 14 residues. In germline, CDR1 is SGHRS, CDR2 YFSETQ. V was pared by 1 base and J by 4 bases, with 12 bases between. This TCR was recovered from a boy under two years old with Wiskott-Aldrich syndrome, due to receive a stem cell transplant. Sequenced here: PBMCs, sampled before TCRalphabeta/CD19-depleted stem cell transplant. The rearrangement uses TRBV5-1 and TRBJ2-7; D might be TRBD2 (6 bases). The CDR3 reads CASSLRESRYEQYF. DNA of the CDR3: TGCGCCAGCAGCTTGCGGGAGAGCCGATACGAGCAGTACTTC.